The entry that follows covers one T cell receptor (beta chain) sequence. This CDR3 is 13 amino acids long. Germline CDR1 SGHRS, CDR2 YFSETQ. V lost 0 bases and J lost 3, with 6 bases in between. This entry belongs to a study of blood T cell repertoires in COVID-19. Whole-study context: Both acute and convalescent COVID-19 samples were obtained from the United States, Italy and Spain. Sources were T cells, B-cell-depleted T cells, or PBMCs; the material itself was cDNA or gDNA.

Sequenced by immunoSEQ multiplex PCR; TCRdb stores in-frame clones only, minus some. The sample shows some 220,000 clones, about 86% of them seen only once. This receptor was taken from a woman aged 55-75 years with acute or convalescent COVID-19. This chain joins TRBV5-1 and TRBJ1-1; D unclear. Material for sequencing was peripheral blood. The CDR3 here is CASSLVSYTEAFF. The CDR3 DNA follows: TGCGCCAGCAGCTTGGTATCCTACACTGAAGCTTTCTTT.